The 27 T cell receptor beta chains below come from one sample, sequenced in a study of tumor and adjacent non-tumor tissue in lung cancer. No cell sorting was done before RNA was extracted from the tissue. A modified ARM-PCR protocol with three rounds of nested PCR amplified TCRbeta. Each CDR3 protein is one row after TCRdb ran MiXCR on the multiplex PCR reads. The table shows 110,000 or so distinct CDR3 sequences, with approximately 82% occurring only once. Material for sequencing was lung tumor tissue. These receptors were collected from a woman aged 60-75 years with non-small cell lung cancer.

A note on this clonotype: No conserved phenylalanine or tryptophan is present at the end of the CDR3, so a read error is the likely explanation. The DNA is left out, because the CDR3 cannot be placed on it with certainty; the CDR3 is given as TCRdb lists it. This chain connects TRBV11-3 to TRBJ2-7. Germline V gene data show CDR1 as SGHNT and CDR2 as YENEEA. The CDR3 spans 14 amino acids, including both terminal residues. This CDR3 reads CASSLDTETYEKYL.

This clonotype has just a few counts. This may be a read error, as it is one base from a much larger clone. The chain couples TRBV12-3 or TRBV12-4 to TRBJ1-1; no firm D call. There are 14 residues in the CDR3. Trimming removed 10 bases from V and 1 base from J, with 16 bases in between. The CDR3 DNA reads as TGTGCCAACAGCCCTAGCATACCGAACACTGAAGCTTTCTTT. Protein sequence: CANSPSIPNTEAFF.

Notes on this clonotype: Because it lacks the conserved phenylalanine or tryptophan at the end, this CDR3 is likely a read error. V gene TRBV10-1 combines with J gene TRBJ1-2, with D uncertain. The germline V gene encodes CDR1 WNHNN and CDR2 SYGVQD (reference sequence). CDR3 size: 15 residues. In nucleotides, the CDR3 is TGCGCTACCCAGCCTCGGACGGGAACTAACTATGGCTACACCTAC. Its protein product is CATQPRTGTNYGYTY.

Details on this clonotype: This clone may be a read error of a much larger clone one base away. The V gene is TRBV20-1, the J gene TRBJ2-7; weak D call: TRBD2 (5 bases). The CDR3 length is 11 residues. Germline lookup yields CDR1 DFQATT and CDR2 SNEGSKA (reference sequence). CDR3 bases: TGCACTGCTAGGGAGTACTACGAGCAGTACTTC. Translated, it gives CTAREYYEQYF.

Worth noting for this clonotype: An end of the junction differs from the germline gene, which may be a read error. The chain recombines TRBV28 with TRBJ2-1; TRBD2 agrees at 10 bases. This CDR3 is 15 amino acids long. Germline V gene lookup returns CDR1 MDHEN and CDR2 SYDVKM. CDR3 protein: CASSFPAGGNNKQFF. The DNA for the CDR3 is TGTGCCAGCAGTTTCCCAGCGGGGGGGAACAATAAGCAGTTCTTC.

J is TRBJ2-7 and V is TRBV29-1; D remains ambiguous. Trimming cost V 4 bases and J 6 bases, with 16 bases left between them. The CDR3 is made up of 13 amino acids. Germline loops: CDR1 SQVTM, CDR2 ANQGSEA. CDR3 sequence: CSVVGLRAAEQYF. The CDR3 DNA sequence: TGCAGCGTTGTGGGCCTAAGAGCCGCCGAGCAGTACTTC.

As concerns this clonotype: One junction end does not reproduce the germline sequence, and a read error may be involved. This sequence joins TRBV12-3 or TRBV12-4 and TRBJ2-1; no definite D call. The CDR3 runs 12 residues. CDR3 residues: CTSNFRYNEQLF. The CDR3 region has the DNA TGTACCAGCAATTTCAGGTACAATGAGCAGTTGTTC.

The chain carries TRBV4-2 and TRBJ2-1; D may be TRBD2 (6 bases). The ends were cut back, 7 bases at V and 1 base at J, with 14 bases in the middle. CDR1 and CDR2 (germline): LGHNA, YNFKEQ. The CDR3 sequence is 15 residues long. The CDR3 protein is CASNPGRSSYNEQFF. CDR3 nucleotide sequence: TGTGCCAGCAACCCGGGGAGGAGTTCCTACAATGAGCAGTTCTTC.

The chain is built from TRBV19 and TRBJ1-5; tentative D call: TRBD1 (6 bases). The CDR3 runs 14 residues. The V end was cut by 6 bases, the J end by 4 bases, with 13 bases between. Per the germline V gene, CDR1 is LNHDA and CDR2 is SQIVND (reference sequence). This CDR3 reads CASSADRINQPQHF. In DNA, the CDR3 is TGTGCCAGTAGCGCCGACAGGATTAATCAGCCCCAGCATTTT.

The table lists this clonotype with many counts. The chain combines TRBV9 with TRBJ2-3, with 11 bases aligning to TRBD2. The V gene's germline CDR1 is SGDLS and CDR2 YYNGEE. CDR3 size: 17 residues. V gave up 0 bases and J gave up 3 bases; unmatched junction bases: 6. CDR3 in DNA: TGTGCCAGCAGCGTAGGAACTAGCGGGGGACAAACAGATACGCAGTATTTT. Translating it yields CASSVGTSGGQTDTQYF.

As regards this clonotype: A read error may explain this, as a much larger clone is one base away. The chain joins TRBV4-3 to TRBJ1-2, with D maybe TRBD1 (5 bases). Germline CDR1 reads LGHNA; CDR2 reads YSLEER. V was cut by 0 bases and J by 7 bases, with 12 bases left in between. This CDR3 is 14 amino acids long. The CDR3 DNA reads TGCGCCAGCAGCCAAGATGCAAACCAGGGTGGCTACACCTTC. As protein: CASSQDANQGGYTF.

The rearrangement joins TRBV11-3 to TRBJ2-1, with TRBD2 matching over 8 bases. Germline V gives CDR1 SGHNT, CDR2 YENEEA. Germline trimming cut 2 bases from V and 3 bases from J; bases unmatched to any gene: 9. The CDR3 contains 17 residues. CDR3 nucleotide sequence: TGTGCCAGCAGCTTACAGTTGATTAGCGGGAACTACAATGAGCAGTTCTTC. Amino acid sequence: CASSLQLISGNYNEQFF. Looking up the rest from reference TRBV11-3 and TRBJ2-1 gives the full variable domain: EAGVVQSPRYKIIEKKQPVAFWCNPISGHNTLYWYLQNLGQGPELLIRYENEEAVDDSQLPKDRFSAERLKGVDSTLKIQPAELGDSAVYLCASSLQLISGNYNEQFFGPGTRLTVL.

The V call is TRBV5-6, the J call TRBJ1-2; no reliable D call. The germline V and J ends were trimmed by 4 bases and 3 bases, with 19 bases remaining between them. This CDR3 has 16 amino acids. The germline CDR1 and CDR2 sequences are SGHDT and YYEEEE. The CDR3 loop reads CASSVGLTGADYGYTF. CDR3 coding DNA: TGTGCCAGCAGCGTAGGACTAACCGGTGCTGACTATGGCTACACCTTC.

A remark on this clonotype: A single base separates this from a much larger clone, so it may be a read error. The CDR3 here is CSARKAGPTNIGELFF. CDR3 in DNA: TGCAGTGCGCGGAAGGCGGGACCCACGAACATCGGGGAGCTGTTTTTT. This chain links TRBV20-1 with TRBJ2-2; D possibly corresponds to TRBD2 (6 bases). The germline V gene encodes CDR1 DFQATT and CDR2 SNEGSKA (reference sequence). This CDR3 region has 16 residues.

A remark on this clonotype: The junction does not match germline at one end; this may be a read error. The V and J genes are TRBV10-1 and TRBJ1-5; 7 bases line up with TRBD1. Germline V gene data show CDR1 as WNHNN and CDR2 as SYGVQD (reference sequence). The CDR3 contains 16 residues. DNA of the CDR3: TGCGCCAGCAGACGCCAGGGGGAACAGGGTACTCAGCCCCAGCACTTT. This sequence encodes CASRRQGEQGTQPQHF.

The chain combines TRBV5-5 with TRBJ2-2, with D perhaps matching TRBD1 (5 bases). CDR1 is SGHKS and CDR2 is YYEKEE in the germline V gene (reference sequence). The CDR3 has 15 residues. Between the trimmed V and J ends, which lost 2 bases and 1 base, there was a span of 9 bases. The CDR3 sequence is CASSFKTENTGELFF. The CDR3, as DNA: TGTGCCAGCAGCTTTAAGACAGAGAACACCGGGGAGCTGTTTTTT.

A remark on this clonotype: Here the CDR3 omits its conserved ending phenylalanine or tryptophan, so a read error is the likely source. The CDR3 sequence is CASSQVLAGPKANEQFL. CDR3 in DNA: TGCGCCAGTAGCCAAGTACTAGCGGGACCTAAGGCCAATGAGCAGTTCTTA. V is TRBV4-3 and J is TRBJ2-1; 10 bases fit TRBD2. The CDR3 loop spans 17 amino acids. Germline V lookup: CDR1 LGHNA, CDR2 YSLEER.

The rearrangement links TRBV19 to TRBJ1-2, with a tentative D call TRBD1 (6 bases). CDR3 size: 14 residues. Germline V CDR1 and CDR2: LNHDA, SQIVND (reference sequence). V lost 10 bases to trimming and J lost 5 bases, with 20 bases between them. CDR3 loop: CATGSRGSGYGYTF. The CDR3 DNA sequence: TGTGCCACTGGTTCCAGGGGATCTGGTTATGGCTACACCTTC.

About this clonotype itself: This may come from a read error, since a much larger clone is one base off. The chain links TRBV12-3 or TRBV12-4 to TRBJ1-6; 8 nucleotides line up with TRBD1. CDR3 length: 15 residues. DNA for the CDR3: TGTGCCAGCAGTAATCGGACAGGGCCGAATTCACCCCACCACTTT. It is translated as CASSNRTGPNSPHHF.

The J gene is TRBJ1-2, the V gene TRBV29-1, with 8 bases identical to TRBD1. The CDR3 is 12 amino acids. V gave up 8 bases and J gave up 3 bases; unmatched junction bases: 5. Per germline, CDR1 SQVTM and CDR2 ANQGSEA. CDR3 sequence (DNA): TGCAGCATCTGGACAGGGCACTATGGCTACACCTTC. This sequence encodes CSIWTGHYGYTF. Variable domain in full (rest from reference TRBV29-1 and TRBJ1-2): SAVISQKPSRDICQRGTSLTIQCQVDSQVTMMFWYRQQPGQSLTLIATANQGSEATYESGFVIDKFPISRPNLTFSTLTVSNMSPEDSSIYLCSIWTGHYGYTFGSGTRLTVV.

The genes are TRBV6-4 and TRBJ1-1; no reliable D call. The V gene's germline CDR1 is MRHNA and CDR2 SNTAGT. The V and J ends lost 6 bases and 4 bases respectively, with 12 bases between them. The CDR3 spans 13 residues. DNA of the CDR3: TGTGCCAGCAGCTATGGACCGGCCACTGAAGCTTTCTTT. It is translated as CASSYGPATEAFF.

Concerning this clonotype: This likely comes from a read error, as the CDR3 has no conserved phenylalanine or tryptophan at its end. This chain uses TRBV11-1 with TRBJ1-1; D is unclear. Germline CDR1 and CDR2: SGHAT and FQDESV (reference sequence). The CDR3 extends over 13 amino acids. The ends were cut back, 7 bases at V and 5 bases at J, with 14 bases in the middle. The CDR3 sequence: CASTSDTVTEAFS. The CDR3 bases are TGTGCCAGCACCTCCGACACGGTGACTGAAGCTTTCTCT.

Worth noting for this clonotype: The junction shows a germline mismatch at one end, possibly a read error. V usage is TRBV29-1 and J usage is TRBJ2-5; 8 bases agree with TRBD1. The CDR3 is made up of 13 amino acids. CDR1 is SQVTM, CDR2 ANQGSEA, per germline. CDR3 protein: CSVDRGREETQYF. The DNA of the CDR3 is TGCAGCGTTGACAGGGGGCGGGAAGAGACCCAATACTTC.

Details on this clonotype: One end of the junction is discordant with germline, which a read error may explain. The CDR3 here is CVSSLVFEQYF. CDR3 bases: TGTGTCAGCAGCTTAGTTTTCGAGCAGTATTTC. This chain joins TRBV11-2 and TRBJ2-7; no definite D call. Germline V gene sequence: CDR1 SGHAT, CDR2 FQNNGV. The CDR3 has 11 residues.

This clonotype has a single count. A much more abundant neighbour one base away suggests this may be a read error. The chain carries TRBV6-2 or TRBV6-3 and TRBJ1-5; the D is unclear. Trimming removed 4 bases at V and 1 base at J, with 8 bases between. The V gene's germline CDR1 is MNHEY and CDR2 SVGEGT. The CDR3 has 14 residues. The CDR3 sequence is CASSFRMSNQPQHF. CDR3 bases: TGTGCCAGCAGTTTTCGGATGAGCAATCAGCCCCAGCATTTT.

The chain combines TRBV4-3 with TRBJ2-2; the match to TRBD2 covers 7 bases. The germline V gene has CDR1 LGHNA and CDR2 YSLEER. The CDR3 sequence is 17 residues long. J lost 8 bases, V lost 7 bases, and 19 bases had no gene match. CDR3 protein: CASIPSSSGANIGELFF. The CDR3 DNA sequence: TGCGCCAGCATCCCCTCCTCAAGCGGGGCGAACATTGGGGAGCTGTTTTTT.

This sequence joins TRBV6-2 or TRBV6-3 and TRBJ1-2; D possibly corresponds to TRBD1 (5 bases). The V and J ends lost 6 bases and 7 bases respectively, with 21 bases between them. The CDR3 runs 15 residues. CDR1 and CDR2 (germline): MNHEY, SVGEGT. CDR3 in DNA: TGTGCCAGCAGAGCCAGGGCTCAGACATATAGTGGCTACACCTTC. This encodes CASRARAQTYSGYTF.